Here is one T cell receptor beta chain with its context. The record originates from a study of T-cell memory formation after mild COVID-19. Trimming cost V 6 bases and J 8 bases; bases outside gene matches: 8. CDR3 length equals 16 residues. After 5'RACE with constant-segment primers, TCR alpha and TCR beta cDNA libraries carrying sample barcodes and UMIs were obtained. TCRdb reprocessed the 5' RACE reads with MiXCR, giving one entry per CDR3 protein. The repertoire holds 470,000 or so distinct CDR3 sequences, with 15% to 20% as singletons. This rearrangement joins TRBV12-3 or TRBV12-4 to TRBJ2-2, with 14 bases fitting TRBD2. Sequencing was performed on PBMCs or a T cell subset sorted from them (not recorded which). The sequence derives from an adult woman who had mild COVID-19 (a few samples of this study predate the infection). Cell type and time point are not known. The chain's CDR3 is CASREGTSGSLGELFF. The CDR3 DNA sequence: TGTGCCAGCAGGGAAGGGACTAGCGGGAGTTTGGGGGAGCTGTTTTTT.